This TCR beta chain was recorded in a study of regulatory T cells in long-lasting Graves disease (dated by TCRdb to 2020 to 2023). Notes on the research overall: Patients with newly diagnosed Graves' disease had been on antithyroid drugs for under 3 months. The study was conducted in China and was registered as a clinical trial. A total of 35 or so samples were covered by TCR sequencing, comprising approximately 13 persistent and about 20 newly diagnosed Graves' disease patients. Peripheral blood TCR sequencing and RNA sequencing compared persistent Graves' disease patients with newly diagnosed Graves' disease patients.

The paper's findings and limits, for the study overall: Lower TCR Shannon entropy and fewer highly expanded clones were observed in persistent Graves' disease patients than in newly diagnosed patients, which suggested clonal expansion. As a limitation, the authors acknowledged that the small sample size may reduce accuracy. The study examined only peripheral blood because the primary lesion, thyroid tissue, could not be accessed. Only the TCR beta chain was sequenced and analyzed. Patients with persistent disease shared more public clonotypes (roughly 2,900) than newly diagnosed patients did (around 980).

Library prep was done by multiplex PCR. The sequencer was an Illumina HiSeq 4000. iRepertoire HTBI primers and Arm-PCR amplification of CDR3 regions were used to construct TCR beta libraries. Gel purification was performed on PCR products prior to sequencing. As for the original processing: Gene usage analysis of CDR3 amino acid clonotypes used the approximately 62 TRBV and some 15 TRBJ segments found across samples. COPE and FqMerger were used to merge the filtered high-quality paired reads into contigs. BLAST was used to align contigs to IMGT TRBV, TRBD and TRBJ reference genes, and CDR3 was defined according to IMGT. Highly expanded clones were defined as clonotypes with a frequency above 0.1%. Shannon entropy served as the measure of repertoire diversity, while the Gini coefficient captured V-J evenness. A clonotype was considered public if more than one individual shared it. Using fastp at Q25 and MiXCR, TCRdb reprocessed the public reads and kept productive beta chains. Here each entry gathers all rows of one CDR3 protein and keeps the most common genes and DNA. The V and J calls, along with clone size, are taken from TCRdb and not from the paper's own processing. This sample holds around 400,000 distinct CDR3 sequences; around 16% were observed only once. The top ten constitute about 24% of the sample.

The time point label, read with the paper, signifies: newly diagnosed GD, antithyroid drugs for less than 3 months. RNA was extracted from PBMCs in TRIzol for both TCR sequencing and RNA sequencing. The diagnosis of Graves' disease was made according to American Thyroid Association guidelines. Patients for the study were recruited at an endocrinology department in Xi'an, China. Each patient gave about 9.1 milliliters of peripheral blood, collected in an EDTA anticoagulant tube. Ficoll Paque Plus density gradient separation was used to isolate PBMCs, and no further T cell sorting was done. An Agilent 2100 Bioanalyzer and agarose gel were used to check RNA quality, and a NanoDrop 2000 was used to measure RNA concentration. This clonotype came up many times. The antigen it recognizes is unknown. Base-call qualities are not available, and no considerably larger clone is one nucleotide away. The source material was peripheral blood mononuclear cells (PBMCs), sampled at new diagnosis, from a patient treated with antithyroid drugs. The TCR comes from a female donor with Graves disease.

Here the CDR3 is given as CSAERDSTYEQYF. The DNA sequence is as follows: TGCAGTGCTGAACGGGACAGCACCTACGAGCAGTACTTC. The chain couples TRBV20-1 to TRBJ2-7; TRBD1 aligns with 7 central bases. CDR1 DFQATT and CDR2 SNEGSKA were looked up in the germline V gene (reference sequence). The junction shows trimming of 5 bases on V and 2 bases on J, and the gene matches do not reach 6 bases of it. The cysteine opens and the phenylalanine closes a CDR3 of 13 amino acids. The entry retains the CDR3 DNA only, 39 bases that are in frame from base 1.